This TCR beta chain derives from a study of cytomegalovirus exposure and HLA in healthy donors. Of note for this clone: The antigen remains undetermined.

CDR3 length equals 17 residues. Unmatched junction bases numbered 9, after V lost 1 base and J lost 5 bases. The germline V gene encodes CDR1 SEHNR and CDR2 FQNEAQ (reference sequence). General study results and limits: CMV serostatus stood as the only immune exposure information on hand. A prior analysis recorded that most TCR beta V segments were productive about 90% or about 30% of the time. It was reported that the classifier diagnosed cytomegalovirus status with high specificity and sensitivity in both the original and validation cohorts. Investigators reported 164 TCR beta chains as tied to cytomegalovirus.

Both 60 Vbeta primers and 13 Jbeta primers went into the PCR. Method: immunoSEQ multiplex PCR; TCRdb's copy keeps in-frame clones and lacks some. This table has over 30,000 clones, more than 60% appearing once. The receptor's source is a man aged 45-60 years in good health and CMV-seropositive. The V call is TRBV7-9, the J call TRBJ2-7; 12 bases map to TRBD1. The sample was PBMCs. This CDR3 is CASSLGVRDRGHHEQYF. The CDR3, as DNA: TGTGCCAGCAGCTTAGGGGTCCGGGACAGGGGGCACCACGAGCAGTACTTC. Combining the CDR3 with reference TRBV7-9 and TRBJ2-7 gives the whole variable domain DTGVSQNPRHKITKRGQNVTFRCDPISEHNRLYWYRQTLGQGPEFLTYFQNEAQLEKSRLLSDRFSAERPKGSFSTLEIQRTEQGDSAMYLCASSLGVRDRGHHEQYFGPGTRLTVT.